The 9 T cell receptor beta chains given below trace back to one sample, sequenced in a study of cytomegalovirus exposure and HLA in healthy donors. In the PCR, 60 Vbeta and 13 Jbeta primers were used. The protocol was immunoSEQ multiplex PCR, while the TCRdb copy is restricted to in-frame clones and leaves out a portion. The table lists 130,000 to 150,000 clones, 75% to 90% of them singletons. Sequenced: PBMCs. The receptor set was obtained from a woman in her thirties in good health and CMV-seronegative.

J is TRBJ1-2 and V is TRBV7-9; D is unresolved. CDR3 length: 14 amino acids. V was trimmed by 4 bases and J by 5 bases, leaving 14 bases between them. CDR1 is SEHNR, CDR2 FQNEAQ, per germline (reference sequence). CDR3 loop: CASSSLRATYGYTF. Here the CDR3 DNA reads TGTGCCAGCAGCTCCCTAAGAGCCACTTATGGCTACACCTTC.

This clone was detected a few times. The V and J genes are TRBV7-8 and TRBJ2-1; no firm D call. Germline V gives CDR1 SGHVS, CDR2 FQNEAQ. The CDR3 contains 16 residues. Trimming stripped 5 bases from V and 3 bases from J, with 17 bases between. In nucleotides, the CDR3 is TGTGCCAGCAGCCCGCACGAACGGCGGATCTACAATGAGCAGTTCTTC. Protein sequence: CASSPHERRIYNEQFF.

Worth noting for this clone: At one boundary the junction diverges from the germline segment, which might be a read error. Other DNA variants within this sample encode the same CDR3. The V call is TRBV30, the J call TRBJ1-3; D perhaps matches TRBD1 (6 bases). CDR3 size: 14 residues. In germline, CDR1 is GTSNPN, CDR2 SVGIG (reference sequence). The CDR3 DNA sequence: TGTGCCTGGAGTTCAGGGGAATCTGGAAACACCATATACTTT. The encoded protein is CAWSSGESGNTIYF.

The V call is TRBV2, the J call TRBJ1-2; D is ambiguous. V lost 3 bases to trimming and J lost 4 bases, with 12 bases between them. Germline V lookup: CDR1 SNHLY, CDR2 FYNNEI. There are 14 residues in the CDR3. The chain's CDR3 is CASSERVQTYGYTF. CDR3 in DNA: TGTGCCAGCAGTGAGAGGGTCCAAACCTATGGCTACACCTTC.

V usage is TRBV9 and J usage is TRBJ2-5; TRBD1 matches at 11 bases. The germline gives CDR1 SGDLS, CDR2 YYNGEE. CDR3 length: 13 amino acids. The V segment lost 3 bases and the J segment 6 bases; nucleotides outside the gene matches: 1. The CDR3 reads CASSGTGGKTQYF. CDR3 DNA sequence: TGTGCCAGCAGCGGGACAGGGGGCAAGACCCAGTACTTC.

This clone was seen a single time. The chain recombines TRBV19 with TRBJ2-1, with 11 bases aligning to TRBD1. The CDR3 sequence is 17 residues long. The V segment lost 1 base and the J segment 4 bases; nucleotides outside the gene matches: 6. Looked up from germline, CDR1 is LNHDA and CDR2 is SQIVND (reference sequence). DNA of the CDR3: TGTGCCAGTAGTATAGGAACCGGGACAGGGGGTTACAATGAGCAGTTCTTC. Translating gives CASSIGTGTGGYNEQFF.

This sequence joins TRBV19 and TRBJ2-5; 8 nucleotides match TRBD1. The CDR3 length is 15 residues. V was pared by 6 bases and J by 5 bases, with 11 bases of the junction left unmatched. The germline V gene has CDR1 LNHDA and CDR2 SQIVND (reference sequence). The CDR3 DNA reads TGTGCCAGTAGACCAAGGACAGGGACATCGGAGACCCAGTACTTC. It yields the protein CASRPRTGTSETQYF.

The J gene is TRBJ1-4, the V gene TRBV15; TRBD1 might be the D (5 bases). The CDR3 spans 15 residues. Germline CDR1 LNHNV, CDR2 YYDKDF (reference sequence). Between the trimmed V and J ends, which lost 0 bases and 3 bases, there was a span of 8 bases. This CDR3 is CATSREPGSNEKLFF. Here the CDR3 DNA reads TGTGCCACCAGCAGAGAACCAGGGTCTAATGAAAAACTGTTTTTT.

CDR3: CASRTTGGRDTEAFF. The CDR3 DNA reads TGCGCCAGCAGGACCACAGGGGGTCGGGACACTGAAGCTTTCTTT. The genes are TRBV5-1 and TRBJ1-1, with TRBD1 identical over 8 bases. Per germline, CDR1 SGHRS and CDR2 YFSETQ. CDR3 length equals 15 residues. J gave up 3 bases and V 5 bases, and 9 bases lay outside the gene matches.